This entry lists 14 T cell receptor beta chains sequenced from one sample in a study of cytomegalovirus exposure and HLA in healthy donors. Sequenced by immunoSEQ multiplex PCR; TCRdb stores in-frame clones only, minus some. The sample consists of 250,000 to 350,000 clones, approximately 91% of them appearing once. Sequencing was carried out using PBMCs. The receptors derive from a man aged 30 to 45 in good health and CMV-seronegative.

The V call is TRBV6-6, the J call TRBJ2-3; 7 nucleotides match TRBD2. V lost 8 bases, J lost 4 bases, and 0 bases stayed unmatched. CDR1 is MNHNY and CDR2 is SVGAGI in the germline V gene (reference sequence). The CDR3 covers 11 residues. The CDR3: CASGGADTQYF. CDR3 coding DNA: TGTGCCAGCGGGGGGGCAGATACGCAGTATTTT.

This CDR3 is CASSPVTDTQYF. The CDR3 DNA follows: TGTGCCAGCAGCCCTGTCACAGATACGCAGTATTTT. V gene TRBV7-2 combines with J gene TRBJ2-3; the D is unclear. Germline CDR1 SGHTA, CDR2 FQGNSA. The CDR3 is 12 residues long. Trimming took 5 bases from V and 2 from J, leaving 5 bases between them.

CDR3 sequence (DNA): TGTGCCAGCAGCTTGGGGGTAGGTAGCGGGGGGCACGAGCAGTACTTC. This codes for CASSLGVGSGGHEQYF. This sequence joins TRBV5-6 and TRBJ2-7; 10 positions match TRBD2. Germline-derived CDR1 and CDR2 are SGHDT and YYEEEE. J was trimmed by 5 bases and V by 0 bases; bases with no gene match: 8. The CDR3 loop spans 16 amino acids.

In DNA, the CDR3 is TGTGCCAGCAGGGGGGCCCAAGAGACCCAGTACTTC. Translated: CASRGAQETQYF. This chain connects TRBV27 to TRBJ2-5; tentative D call: TRBD1 (6 bases). CDR1 is MNHEY, CDR2 SMNVEV, per germline (reference sequence). V lost 6 bases to trimming and J lost 1 base, with 6 bases between them. The CDR3 is made up of 12 amino acids.

This chain links TRBV2 with TRBJ2-6; a weak D match, TRBD1 (6 bases). The V gene lost 3 bases and the J gene lost 0 bases, with 21 bases spanning the gap. Germline V gives CDR1 SNHLY, CDR2 FYNNEI. The CDR3 runs 20 residues. DNA for the CDR3: TGTGCCAGCAGTGACCCAATAAACAGGGTGGTGAGCTCTGGGGCCAACGTCCTGACTTTC. Protein product: CASSDPINRVVSSGANVLTF.

J is TRBJ2-5 and V is TRBV4-1; D call uncertain. Germline V CDR1 and CDR2: MGHRA, YSYEKL. Deletions cut 1 base from V and 2 bases from J, with 11 bases between. There are 15 residues in the CDR3. The CDR3 region has the DNA TGCGCCAGCAGCCAAGTCTCGTCCAGGCAAGAGACCCAGTACTTC. It encodes CASSQVSSRQETQYF.

The chain combines TRBV6-5 with TRBJ2-1, with D possibly being TRBD1 (6 bases). Germline CDR1 is MNHEY and CDR2 is SVGAGI. V dropped 0 bases and J dropped 13 bases, with 16 bases sitting between them. The CDR3 runs 14 residues. CDR3 in amino acids: CASSYSIRGSSQFF. CDR3 in DNA: TGTGCCAGCAGTTACTCGATCAGGGGCTCCTCTCAGTTCTTC.

The gene calls are TRBV9 and TRBJ2-7; 9 bases map to TRBD1. Germline V gives CDR1 SGDLS, CDR2 YYNGEE. With V trimmed by 4 bases and J by 0 bases, 8 bases remained unmatched. There are 16 residues in the CDR3. As DNA, the CDR3 is TGTGCCAGCAGCAGAGAACCGGGACAGGGCTCCTACGAGCAGTACTTC. This codes for CASSREPGQGSYEQYF.

The chain uses TRBV9 and TRBJ2-7; D is possibly TRBD1 (6 bases). Trimming took 2 bases from V and 1 from J, leaving 10 bases between them. Germline assignment: CDR1 SGDLS and CDR2 YYNGEE. This CDR3 region has 14 residues. Here the CDR3 DNA reads TGTGCCAGCAGCGTCTCGACAGGTTCCTACGAGCAGTACTTC. Translating gives CASSVSTGSYEQYF.

The chain links TRBV5-1 to TRBJ2-1; 10 bases are shared with TRBD2. The CDR3 is made up of 16 amino acids. Losses at the gene ends were 4 bases for V and 3 bases for J; bases not matched to a gene: 7. Germline CDR1 and CDR2: SGHRS and YFSETQ. CDR3 protein: CASSPYGTSDYNEQFF. As DNA, the CDR3 is TGCGCCAGCAGCCCTTACGGGACTAGCGACTACAATGAGCAGTTCTTC.

V usage is TRBV6-6 and J usage is TRBJ2-2, with D perhaps matching TRBD2 (5 bases). This CDR3 comprises 14 residues. CDR1 and CDR2 from the germline V gene are MNHNY and SVGAGI (reference sequence). Trimming took off 0 bases at V and 7 bases at J, with 9 bases between the two ends. The CDR3 DNA sequence: TGTGCCAGCAGTTACTCTCCTGCGGGCGGGGAGCTGTTTTTT. Residues: CASSYSPAGGELFF.

The gene calls are TRBV11-2 and TRBJ1-4; a weak D match, TRBD1 (6 bases). Trimming shortened V by 5 bases and J by 8 bases, and 15 bases separated the two germline ends. The CDR3 sequence is 14 residues long. The germline V gene encodes CDR1 SGHAT and CDR2 FQNNGV. The CDR3 region has the DNA TGTGCCAGCAGCCCGGACAGAGGAAGGGAAAAACTGTTTTTT. Protein: CASSPDRGREKLFF.

The rearrangement uses TRBV6-6 and TRBJ2-7; TRBD1 agrees at 7 bases. V gave up 4 bases and J gave up 2 bases; unmatched junction bases: 2. CDR1 and CDR2 from the germline V gene are MNHNY and SVGAGI (reference sequence). CDR3 size: 13 residues. The DNA of the CDR3 is TGTGCCAGCAGTTTGGGACAGACCTACGAGCAGTACTTC. Amino acids: CASSLGQTYEQYF.

The chain uses TRBV7-9 and TRBJ1-2; TRBD1 matches at 10 bases. The germline gives CDR1 SEHNR, CDR2 FQNEAQ (reference sequence). V gave up 6 bases and J gave up 6 bases; unmatched junction bases: 10. The length of the CDR3 is 15 residues. The CDR3 loop is CASRMTGGHENGYTF. DNA for the CDR3: TGTGCCAGCAGAATGACAGGGGGCCACGAGAATGGCTACACCTTC.